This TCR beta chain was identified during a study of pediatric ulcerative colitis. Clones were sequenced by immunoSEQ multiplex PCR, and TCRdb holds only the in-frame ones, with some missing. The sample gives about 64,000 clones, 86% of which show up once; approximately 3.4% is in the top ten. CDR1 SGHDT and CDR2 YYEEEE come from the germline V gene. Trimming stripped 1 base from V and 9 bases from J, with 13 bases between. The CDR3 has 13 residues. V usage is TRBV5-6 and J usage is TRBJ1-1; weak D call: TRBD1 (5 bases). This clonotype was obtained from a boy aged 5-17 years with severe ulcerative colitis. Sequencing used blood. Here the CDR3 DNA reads TGTGCCAGCAGCTTGTTCATCGGGACTCAAGCTTTCTTT. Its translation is CASSLFIGTQAFF.